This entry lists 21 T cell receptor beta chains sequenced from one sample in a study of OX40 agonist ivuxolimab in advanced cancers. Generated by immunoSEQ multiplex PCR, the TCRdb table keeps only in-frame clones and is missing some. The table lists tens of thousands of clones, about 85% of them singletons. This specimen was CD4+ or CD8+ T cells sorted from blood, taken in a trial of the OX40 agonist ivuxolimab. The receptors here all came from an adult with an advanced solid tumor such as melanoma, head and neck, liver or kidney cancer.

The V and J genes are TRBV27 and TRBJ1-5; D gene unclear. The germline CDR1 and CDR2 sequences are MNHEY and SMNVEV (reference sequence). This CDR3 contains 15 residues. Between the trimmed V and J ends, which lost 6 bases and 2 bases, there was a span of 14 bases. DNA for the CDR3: TGTGCCAGCAGCCGTGGGTTGGCAGGCAATCAGCCCCAGCATTTT. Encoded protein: CASSRGLAGNQPQHF.

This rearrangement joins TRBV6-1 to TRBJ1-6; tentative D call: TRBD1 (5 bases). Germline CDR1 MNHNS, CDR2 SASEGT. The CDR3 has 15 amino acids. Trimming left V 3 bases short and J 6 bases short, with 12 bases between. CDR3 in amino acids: CASSEFKGPNSPLHF. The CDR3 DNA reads TGTGCCAGCAGTGAGTTCAAGGGGCCTAATTCACCCCTCCACTTT.

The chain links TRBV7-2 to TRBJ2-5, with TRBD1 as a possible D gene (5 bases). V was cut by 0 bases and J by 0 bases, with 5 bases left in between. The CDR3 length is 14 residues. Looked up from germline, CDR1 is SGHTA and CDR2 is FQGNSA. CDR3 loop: CASSLAGHQETQYF. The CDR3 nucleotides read TGTGCCAGCAGCTTAGCGGGGCACCAAGAGACCCAGTACTTC.

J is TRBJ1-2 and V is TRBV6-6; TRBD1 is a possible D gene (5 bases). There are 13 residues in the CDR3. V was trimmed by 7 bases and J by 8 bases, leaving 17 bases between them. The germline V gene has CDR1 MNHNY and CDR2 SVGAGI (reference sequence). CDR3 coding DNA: TGTGCCAGCAATTTAGGAGCGGGGGACGGCTACACCTTC. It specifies CASNLGAGDGYTF.

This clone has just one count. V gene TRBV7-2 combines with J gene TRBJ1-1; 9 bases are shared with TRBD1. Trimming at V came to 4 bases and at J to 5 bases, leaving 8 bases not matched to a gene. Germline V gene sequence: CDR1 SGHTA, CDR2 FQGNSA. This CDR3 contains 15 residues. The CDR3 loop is CASSSTGGASTEAFF. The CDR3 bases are TGTGCCAGCAGCTCAACAGGGGGCGCGTCTACTGAAGCTTTCTTT.

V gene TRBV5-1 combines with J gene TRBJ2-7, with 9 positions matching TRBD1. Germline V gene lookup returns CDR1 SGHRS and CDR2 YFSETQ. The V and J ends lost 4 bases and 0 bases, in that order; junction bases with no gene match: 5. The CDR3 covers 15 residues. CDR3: CASSPDRGISYEQYF. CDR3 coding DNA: TGCGCCAGCAGCCCGGACAGGGGAATCTCCTACGAGCAGTACTTC.

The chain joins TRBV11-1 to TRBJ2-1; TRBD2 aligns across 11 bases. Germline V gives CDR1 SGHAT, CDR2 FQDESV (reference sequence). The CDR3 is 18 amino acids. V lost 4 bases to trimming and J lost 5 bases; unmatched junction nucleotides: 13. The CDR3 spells CASSSLSGRAAQHNEQFF. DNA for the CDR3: TGTGCCAGCAGCTCCCTTAGCGGGAGGGCGGCGCAGCACAATGAGCAGTTCTTC.

CDR3 coding DNA: TGTGCCAGCAGCTTAAGCCTAGCGGGGGCGGGTTATACGCAGTATTTT. It specifies CASSLSLAGAGYTQYF. The V gene is TRBV7-2, the J gene TRBJ2-3, with 10 nucleotides matching TRBD2. The ends lost 2 bases at V and 7 bases at J; junction bases unmatched: 9. Looked up from germline, CDR1 is SGHTA and CDR2 is FQGNSA. The CDR3 contains 16 residues.

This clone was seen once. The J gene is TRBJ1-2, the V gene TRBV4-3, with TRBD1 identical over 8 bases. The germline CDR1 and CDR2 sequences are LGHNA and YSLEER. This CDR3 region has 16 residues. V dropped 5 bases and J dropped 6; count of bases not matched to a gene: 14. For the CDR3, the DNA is TGCGCCAGCAGCGCAAAAGCCCTCGTGGACAGGGATGGCTACACCTTC. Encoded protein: CASSAKALVDRDGYTF.

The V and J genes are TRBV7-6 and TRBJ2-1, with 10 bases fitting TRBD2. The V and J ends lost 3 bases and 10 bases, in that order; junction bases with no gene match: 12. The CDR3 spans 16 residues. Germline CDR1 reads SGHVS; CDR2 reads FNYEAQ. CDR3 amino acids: CASSFGAGPLAGEQFF. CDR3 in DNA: TGTGCCAGCAGCTTCGGAGCGGGACCACTAGCGGGGGAGCAGTTCTTC.

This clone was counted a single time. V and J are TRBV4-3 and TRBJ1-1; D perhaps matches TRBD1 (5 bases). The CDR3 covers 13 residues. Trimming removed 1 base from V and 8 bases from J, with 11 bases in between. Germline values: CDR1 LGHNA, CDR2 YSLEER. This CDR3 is CASSQVQGPEAFF. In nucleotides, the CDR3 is TGCGCCAGCAGCCAAGTCCAGGGCCCCGAAGCTTTCTTT.

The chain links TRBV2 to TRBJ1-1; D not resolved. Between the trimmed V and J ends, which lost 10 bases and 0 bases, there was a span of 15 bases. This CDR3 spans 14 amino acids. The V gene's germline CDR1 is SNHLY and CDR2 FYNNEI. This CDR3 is CATDNLGMNTEAFF. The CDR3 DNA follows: TGTGCCACCGATAATTTAGGAATGAACACTGAAGCTTTCTTT.

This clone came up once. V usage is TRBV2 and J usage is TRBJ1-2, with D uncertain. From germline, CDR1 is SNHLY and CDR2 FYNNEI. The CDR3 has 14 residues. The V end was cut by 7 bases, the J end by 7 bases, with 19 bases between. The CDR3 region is CASTVGLSKAGYTF. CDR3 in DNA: TGTGCCAGCACTGTAGGACTTTCAAAAGCTGGCTACACCTTC.

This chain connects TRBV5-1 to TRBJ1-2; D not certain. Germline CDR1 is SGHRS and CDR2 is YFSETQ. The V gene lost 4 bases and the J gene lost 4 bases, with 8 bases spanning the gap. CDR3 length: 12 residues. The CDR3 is CASSPESYGYTF. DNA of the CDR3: TGCGCCAGCAGCCCCGAGAGCTATGGCTACACCTTC.

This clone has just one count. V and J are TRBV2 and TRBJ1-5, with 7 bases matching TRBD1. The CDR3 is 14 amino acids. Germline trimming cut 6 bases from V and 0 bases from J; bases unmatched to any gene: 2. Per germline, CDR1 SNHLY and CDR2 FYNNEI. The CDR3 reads CASSRTGSNQPQHF. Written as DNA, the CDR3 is TGTGCCAGCAGCAGGACAGGTAGCAATCAGCCCCAGCATTTT.

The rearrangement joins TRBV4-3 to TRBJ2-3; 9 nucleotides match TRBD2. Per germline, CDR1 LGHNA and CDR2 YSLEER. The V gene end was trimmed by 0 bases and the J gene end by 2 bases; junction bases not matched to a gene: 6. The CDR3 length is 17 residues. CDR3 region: CASSQEPLAGVTDTQYF. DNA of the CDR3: TGCGCCAGCAGCCAAGAACCCTTAGCGGGGGTCACAGATACGCAGTATTTT.

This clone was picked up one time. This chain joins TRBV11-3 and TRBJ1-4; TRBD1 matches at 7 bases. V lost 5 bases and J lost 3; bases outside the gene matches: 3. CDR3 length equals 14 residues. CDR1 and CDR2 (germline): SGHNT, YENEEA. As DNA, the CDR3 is TGTGCCAGCAGCGAGGGGGCAGCTAATGAAAAACTGTTTTTT. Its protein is CASSEGAANEKLFF.

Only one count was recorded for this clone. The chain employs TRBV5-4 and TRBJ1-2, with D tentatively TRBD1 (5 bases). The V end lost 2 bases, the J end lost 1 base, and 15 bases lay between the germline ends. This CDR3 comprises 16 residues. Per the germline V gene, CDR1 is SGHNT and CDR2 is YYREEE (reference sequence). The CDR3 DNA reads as TGTGCCAGCAGCTTTCGCCCGGGGGTGGGTAACTATGGCTACACCTTC. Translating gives CASSFRPGVGNYGYTF.

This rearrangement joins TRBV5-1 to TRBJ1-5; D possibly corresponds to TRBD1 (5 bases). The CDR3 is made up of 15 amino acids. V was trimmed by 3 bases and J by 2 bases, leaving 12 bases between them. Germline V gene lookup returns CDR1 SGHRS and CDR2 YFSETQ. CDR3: CASSWDGSRNQPQHF. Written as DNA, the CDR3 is TGCGCCAGCAGCTGGGACGGGAGTCGCAATCAGCCCCAGCATTTT.

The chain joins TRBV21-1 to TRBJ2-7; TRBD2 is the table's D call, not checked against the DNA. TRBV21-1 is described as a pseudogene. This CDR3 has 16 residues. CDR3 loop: CASSQVRSGSPYEQYF. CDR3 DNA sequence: TGTGCCAGCAGCCAAGTCCGAAGCGGGAGCCCCTACGAGCAGTACTTC.

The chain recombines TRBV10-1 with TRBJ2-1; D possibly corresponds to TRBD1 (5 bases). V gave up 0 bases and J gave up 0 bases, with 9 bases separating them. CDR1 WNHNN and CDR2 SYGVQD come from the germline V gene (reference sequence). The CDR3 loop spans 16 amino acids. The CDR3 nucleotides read TGCGCCAGCAGTGAGTCGAAGGGGCTCTCCTACAATGAGCAGTTCTTC. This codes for CASSESKGLSYNEQFF.